In its sample, the clone carrying this T cell receptor (beta chain) was seen a few times. Its antigen is still unknown. The data belong to a study of cytomegalovirus exposure and HLA in healthy donors. Study-level points and caveats: The authors later linked a missense DCLRE1C variant to TCR beta V- and J-gene trimming.

This CDR3 has 15 residues. Germline CDR1 SGDLS, CDR2 YYNGEE. V lost 6 bases to trimming and J lost 7 bases; unmatched junction nucleotides: 16. Primers included in the PCR were 60 Vbeta and 13 Jbeta primers. TCRdb keeps only in-frame clones here, not all; method: immunoSEQ multiplex PCR. The table has roughly 100,000 clones, about 73% seen once. The source material was PBMCs. The V call is TRBV9, the J call TRBJ2-7, with 7 bases identical to TRBD2. The sequence came from a woman aged 45-59 years in good health and CMV-seropositive. The CDR3 bases are TGTGCCAGCACCCAAGATGGGAGGGCCGAGGGAGAGCAGTACTTC. It is translated as CASTQDGRAEGEQYF.